The sequence of this TCR beta chain was determined in a study of blood T cell repertoires in COVID-19 (dated by TCRdb to 2018 to 2020). At the level of the whole study: Collaborator samples came from the United States, Italy and Spain and covered acute and convalescent phases of COVID-19. The prospective study material was composed of cDNA or gDNA derived from T cells, B-cell-depleted T cells, or PBMCs. Subjects who had been exposed to COVID-19, were actively infected with it, or had recovered from it provided the deeply sampled blood TCRbeta repertoires that made up the dataset. The repertoires were released in a freely available public database meant as a resource for research on the immune response to SARS-CoV-2. The samples were drawn from two sources: the first 160 participants of the ongoing ImmuneRACE study, and 1,254 subjects contributed by 6 global collaborators. The sample metadata nearly always contained a de-identified subject ID, COVID-19 status, age in years and sex. Where available, HLA class I and class II types were taken from metadata supplied by the sample provider and were not determined by assay-based typing.

Results and caveats for the whole study, not just this receptor: The quantity of clinical and demographic metadata differed by source and by participant and was supplied without curation.

Concerning this clone: Its antigen remains undetermined. Within one base of it there is no much larger clone, and no base qualities were kept.

TCRbeta CDR3 regions were amplified from genomic DNA using the immunoSEQ Assay, a bias-controlled multiplex PCR. The authors processed their data as follows. The number of nucleated cells in each sample was estimated from the amplification of reference gene primers within the assay. Sequence reads were collapsed and filtered to measure the absolute abundance of every unique TCRbeta CDR3 rearrangement. For each sample, productive Simpson clonality was calculated as the square root of Simpson's diversity index across productive rearrangements. Imported from immuneACCESS, the table was reduced by TCRdb to in-frame sequences with V and J called. These copies leave out some clones; in studies compared against another copy, an unresolved V gene accounts for under half, and the cause of the remainder is not known. For V, J and clone size, that table is used; D and trimming come from the DNA. The sample table holds approximately 220,000 clones, of which approximately 90% were seen once. The biggest ten clones account for 2% to 3% of the sample.

Participants in the prospective study were enrolled through a virtual design, were aged 18 to 89 years, and lived in 24 United States geographic areas. In the prospective study, cohorts were assigned on the basis of participant-reported clinical history obtained from a screening survey and a study questionnaire. In the prospective study, mobile phlebotomists collected whole blood, serum and a nasopharyngeal or oropharyngeal swab from each participant. Participants in the prospective study had the option to provide additional blood draws and questionnaires over a roughly 2-month period. Before DNA extraction, blood samples from the prospective study were shipped at room temperature or frozen. The CDR1 and CDR2 encoded by the germline V gene are SGHTS and YDEGEE. The trim is 7 bases for V and 2 bases for J, with a gap of 21 bases between the germline ends. CDR3 length: 16 amino acids, cysteine to phenylalanine. Of the read, only the CDR3 DNA is kept; its 48 bases are in frame from base 1.

The chain is made from TRBV5-8 and TRBJ1-2, with no D gene named confidently. Sequencing input: PBMCs or T cells enriched from blood (not recorded which). The source is a young woman with acute COVID-19. The CDR3 reads as follows: CASFITRGWGNYGYTF. The nucleotides read TGTGCCAGCTTTATCACCCGGGGTTGGGGAAACTATGGCTACACCTTC.